Following are 14 T cell receptor beta chains from one sample sequenced in a study of OX40 agonist ivuxolimab in advanced cancers. Here immunoSEQ multiplex PCR was the method, and the copy in TCRdb shows in-frame clones only, minus some. The sample contains fewer than 95,000 clones, under 95% of which appear only once. The sample in question was CD4+ or CD8+ T cells sorted from blood, obtained in a trial of the OX40 agonist ivuxolimab. The source of these receptors is an adult with an advanced solid tumor such as melanoma, head and neck, liver or kidney cancer.

The chain joins TRBV4-2 to TRBJ1-1; D unresolved. The CDR3 spans 15 residues. Trimming took off 0 bases at V and 5 bases at J, with 13 bases between the two ends. Germline CDR1 reads LGHNA; CDR2 reads YNFKEQ. The CDR3 DNA reads TGTGCCAGCAGCCAAGAAAAGGGAGGGTTGACTGAAGCTTTCTTT. This encodes CASSQEKGGLTEAFF.

This clone was counted a single time. The V and J genes are TRBV9 and TRBJ2-3; 9 bases agree with TRBD1. This CDR3 has 16 residues. With 3 bases clipped from V and 1 base from J, the junction kept 6 bases outside the gene matches. Germline CDR1 reads SGDLS; CDR2 reads YYNGEE. CDR3 DNA sequence: TGTGCCAGCAGCGACCGGGACAGGGTTCGCACAGATACGCAGTATTTT. As protein: CASSDRDRVRTDTQYF.

The chain combines TRBV6-1 with TRBJ2-7; no firm D call. The V and J ends lost 6 bases and 0 bases respectively, with 15 bases between them. The germline V gene encodes CDR1 MNHNS and CDR2 SASEGT. CDR3 length equals 15 residues. The CDR3 spells CASSSGRKSSYEQYF. CDR3 sequence (DNA): TGTGCCAGCAGCTCGGGTCGGAAAAGCTCCTACGAGCAGTACTTC.

The chain is built from TRBV28 and TRBJ2-3, with D possibly TRBD2 on 7 matching bases. Germline V CDR1 and CDR2: MDHEN, SYDVKM. V was shortened by 3 bases and J by 2 bases, with 9 bases between the two germline ends. The CDR3 is 14 residues long. The CDR3 region has the DNA TGTGCCAGCAGTTTCGGGGGGCCCACAGATACGCAGTATTTT. It specifies CASSFGGPTDTQYF.

CDR3 bases: TGCGCCAGCAGCTTGAAGGAGGCGGGGAATGAGCAGTTCTTC. The encoded protein is CASSLKEAGNEQFF. The chain combines TRBV5-1 with TRBJ2-1; possible D gene TRBD2, 6 bases. The CDR3 is 14 amino acids. V was pared by 1 base and J by 7 bases, with 12 bases between. Germline-derived CDR1 and CDR2 are SGHRS and YFSETQ.

The chain is built from TRBV6-6 and TRBJ1-1; D gene unclear. Trimming took 1 base from V and 11 from J, leaving 17 bases between them. CDR3 length: 14 residues. The germline V gene has CDR1 MNHNY and CDR2 SVGAGI (reference sequence). The chain's CDR3 is CASSYLRDTGWAFF. CDR3 DNA sequence: TGTGCCAGCAGTTACTTGAGAGATACGGGCTGGGCTTTCTTT.

The rearrangement uses TRBV7-2 and TRBJ2-1, with D perhaps given as TRBD1 or TRBD2 (5 bases each). The V gene lost 5 bases and the J gene lost 7 bases, with 21 bases spanning the gap. The CDR3 runs 16 residues. Germline V gene lookup returns CDR1 SGHTA and CDR2 FQGNSA. The CDR3 region is CASSPGLGWLSNEQFF. Here the CDR3 DNA reads TGTGCCAGCAGCCCGGGGCTAGGGTGGTTGTCGAATGAGCAGTTCTTC. Complete variable domain (other parts from reference TRBV7-2 and TRBJ2-1): GAGVSQSPSNKVTEKGKDVELRCDPISGHTALYWYRQSLGQGLEFLIYFQGNSAPDKSGLPSDRFSAERTGGSVSTLTIQRTQQEDSAVYLCASSPGLGWLSNEQFFGPGTRLTVL.

The chain links TRBV15 to TRBJ2-7; D remains unclear. CDR3 length: 14 residues. Germline V gives CDR1 LNHNV, CDR2 YYDKDF (reference sequence). V lost 5 bases to trimming and J lost 1 base, with 12 bases between them. The CDR3 DNA reads as TGTGCCACCAGCTTACCAGGATTTTCCTACGAGCAGTACTTC. Translating it yields CATSLPGFSYEQYF.

This CDR3 reads CASSLLDYEQYF. CDR3 DNA: TGTGCCAGCAGTTTACTGGACTACGAGCAGTACTTC. The genes are TRBV28 and TRBJ2-7; D is unclear. V gave up 2 bases and J gave up 3 bases, with 5 bases separating them. The CDR3 runs to 12 residues. Germline assignment: CDR1 MDHEN and CDR2 SYDVKM.

This rearrangement joins TRBV19 to TRBJ2-1, with D possibly being TRBD1 or TRBD2 (6 bases each). The CDR3 loop spans 15 amino acids. Germline V gene lookup returns CDR1 LNHDA and CDR2 SQIVND (reference sequence). Trimming removed 5 bases from V and 5 bases from J, with 16 bases in between. The CDR3 bases are TGTGCCAGTAGTGTCCAGGGGACTTCCCACAATGAGCAGTTCTTC. Translation: CASSVQGTSHNEQFF.

The chain combines TRBV14 with TRBJ2-2, with D unclear. This CDR3 comprises 13 residues. Trimming removed 1 base at V and 7 bases at J, with 7 bases between. The V gene's germline CDR1 is SGHDN and CDR2 FVKESK. CDR3 region: CASSQVADGELFF. CDR3 nucleotide sequence: TGTGCCAGCAGCCAAGTTGCCGACGGGGAGCTGTTTTTT.

V usage is TRBV15 and J usage is TRBJ1-4; D possibly corresponds to TRBD1 (6 bases). The CDR3 is 20 residues long. The germline gives CDR1 LNHNV, CDR2 YYDKDF (reference sequence). The germline V and J ends were trimmed by 2 bases and 0 bases, with 22 bases remaining between them. CDR3 nucleotide sequence: TGTGCCACCAGCAGAACTTTGGGTAACCGGGACACTGCAACTAATGAAAAACTGTTTTTT. Translation: CATSRTLGNRDTATNEKLFF.

The rearrangement links TRBV18 to TRBJ1-1; D is uncertain. Germline-derived CDR1 and CDR2 are KGHSH and LQKENI. This CDR3 comprises 13 residues. Trimming pared 6 bases from V and 5 bases from J, leaving 13 bases between. The CDR3 bases are TGTGCCAGCTCCGCGGACCCGACTACTGAAGCTTTCTTT. It is translated as CASSADPTTEAFF.

This rearrangement joins TRBV4-1 to TRBJ1-1; D remains unclear. This CDR3 is built from 14 residues. Germline-derived CDR1 and CDR2 are MGHRA and YSYEKL. Trimming left V 1 base short and J 6 bases short, with 12 bases between. CDR3 protein: CASSQVGSGPEAFF. For the CDR3, the DNA is TGCGCCAGCAGCCAAGTGGGTTCGGGCCCTGAAGCTTTCTTT.